This T cell receptor beta chain originates from a study of blood T cell repertoires in COVID-19. Profiling relied on immunoSEQ multiplex PCR, and the TCRdb table lists in-frame clones only, not all of them. The data hold about 170,000 clones, with approximately 84% observed a single time. The sequence derives from an elderly woman with COVID-19, enrolled during active disease. The sequencing input was peripheral blood.

This CDR3 reads CATSRPGQWYNSPLHF. CDR3 bases: TGTGCCACCAGCAGACCCGGACAGTGGTATAATTCACCCCTCCACTTT. The chain couples TRBV15 to TRBJ1-6, with D possibly being TRBD1 (6 bases). The CDR3 is 16 residues long. The germline V gene has CDR1 LNHNV and CDR2 YYDKDF (reference sequence). Trimming pared 2 bases from V and 4 bases from J, leaving 12 bases between. Looking up the rest from reference TRBV15 and TRBJ1-6 gives the full variable domain: DAMVIQNPRYQVTQFGKPVTLSCSQTLNHNVMYWYQQKSSQAPKLLFHYYDKDFNNEADTPDNFQSRRPNTSFCFLDIRSPGLGDTAMYLCATSRPGQWYNSPLHFGNGTRLTVT.